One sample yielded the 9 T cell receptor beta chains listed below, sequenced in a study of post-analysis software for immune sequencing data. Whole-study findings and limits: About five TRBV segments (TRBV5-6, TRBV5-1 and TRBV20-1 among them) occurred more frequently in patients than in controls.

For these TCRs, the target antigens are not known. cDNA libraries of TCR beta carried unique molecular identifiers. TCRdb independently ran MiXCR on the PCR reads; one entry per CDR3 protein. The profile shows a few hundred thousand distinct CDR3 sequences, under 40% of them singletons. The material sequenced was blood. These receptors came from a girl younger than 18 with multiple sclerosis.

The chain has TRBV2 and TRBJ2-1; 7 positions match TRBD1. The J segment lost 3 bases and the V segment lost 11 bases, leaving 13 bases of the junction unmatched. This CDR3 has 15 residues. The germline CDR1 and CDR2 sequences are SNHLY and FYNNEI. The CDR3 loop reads CALQTEQGNYNEQFF. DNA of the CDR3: TGTGCCCTTCAAACGGAACAGGGGAACTACAATGAGCAGTTCTTC.

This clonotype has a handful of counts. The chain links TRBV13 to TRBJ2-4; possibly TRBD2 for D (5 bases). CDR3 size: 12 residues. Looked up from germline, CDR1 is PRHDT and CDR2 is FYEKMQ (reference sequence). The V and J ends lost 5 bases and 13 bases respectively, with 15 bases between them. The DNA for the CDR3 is TGTGCCAGCAGCGCCCCCGGGAAAGAGCAGTACTTC. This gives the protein CASSAPGKEQYF.

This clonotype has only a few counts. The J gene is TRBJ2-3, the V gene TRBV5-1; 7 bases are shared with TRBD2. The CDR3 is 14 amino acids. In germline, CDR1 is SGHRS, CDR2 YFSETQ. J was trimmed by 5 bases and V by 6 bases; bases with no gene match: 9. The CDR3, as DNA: TGCGCCAGCACCCGGCGAGGGGAGGGAGATACGCAGTATTTT. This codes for CASTRRGEGDTQYF. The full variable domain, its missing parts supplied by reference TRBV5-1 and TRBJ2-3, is KAGVTQTPRYLIKTRGQQVTLSCSPISGHRSVSWYQQTPGQGLQFLFEYFSETQRNKGNFPGRFSGRQFSNSRSEMNVSTLELGDSALYLCASTRRGEGDTQYFGPGTRLTVL.

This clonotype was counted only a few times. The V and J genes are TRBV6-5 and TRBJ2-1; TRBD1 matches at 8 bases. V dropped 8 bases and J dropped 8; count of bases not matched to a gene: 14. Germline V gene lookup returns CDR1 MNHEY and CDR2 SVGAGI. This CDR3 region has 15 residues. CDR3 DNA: TGTGCCAGCGTCGTACAGGGGGATTTCGGGGATGAGCAGTTCTTC. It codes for CASVVQGDFGDEQFF.

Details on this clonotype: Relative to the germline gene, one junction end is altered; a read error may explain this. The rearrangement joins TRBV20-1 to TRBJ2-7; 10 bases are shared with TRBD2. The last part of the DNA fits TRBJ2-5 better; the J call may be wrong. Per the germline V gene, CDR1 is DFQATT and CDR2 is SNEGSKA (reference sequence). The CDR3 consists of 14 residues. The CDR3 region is CSASSGGTQGTQYF. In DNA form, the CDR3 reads TGCAGTGCTAGTAGCGGGGGGACCCAAGGGACCCAGTACTTC.

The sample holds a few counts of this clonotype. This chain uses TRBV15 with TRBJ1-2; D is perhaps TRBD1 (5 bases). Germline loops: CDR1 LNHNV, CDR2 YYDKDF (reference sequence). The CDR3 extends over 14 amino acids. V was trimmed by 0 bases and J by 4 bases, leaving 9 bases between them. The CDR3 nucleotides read TGTGCCACCAGCAGAGATCAAGGGACCTATGGCTACACCTTC. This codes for CATSRDQGTYGYTF.

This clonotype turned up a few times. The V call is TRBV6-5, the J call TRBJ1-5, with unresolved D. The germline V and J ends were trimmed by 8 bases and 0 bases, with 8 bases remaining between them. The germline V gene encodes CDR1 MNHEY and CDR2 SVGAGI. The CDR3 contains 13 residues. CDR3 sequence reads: CASSRNSNQPQHF. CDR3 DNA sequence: TGTGCCAGCTCACGAAATAGCAATCAGCCCCAGCATTTT.

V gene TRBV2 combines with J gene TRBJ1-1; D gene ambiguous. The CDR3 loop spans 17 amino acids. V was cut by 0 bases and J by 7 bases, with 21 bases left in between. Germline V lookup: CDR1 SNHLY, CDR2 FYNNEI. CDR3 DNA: TGTGCCAGCAGTGAAGCGGGAGGACGGACCGAGGTTTTTGAAGCTTTCTTT. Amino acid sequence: CASSEAGGRTEVFEAFF.

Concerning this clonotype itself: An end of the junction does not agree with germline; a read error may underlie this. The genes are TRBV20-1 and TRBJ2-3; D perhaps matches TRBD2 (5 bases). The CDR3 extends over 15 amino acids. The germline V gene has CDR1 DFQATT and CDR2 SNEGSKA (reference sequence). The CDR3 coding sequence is TGCAGTACTAGAGATAGTCCAGCGAGCACAGATACGCAGTATTTT. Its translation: CSTRDSPASTDTQYF.